What follows are 23 T cell receptor beta chains derived from one specimen sequenced in a study of human T cells and chemical hapten exposure (dated by TCRdb to the early 2020s). The label giving this sample's time point can be read as: patch test 1, 2 weeks after DPC sensitization. The treatment or condition label on this specimen signifies: therapeutic diphenylcyclopropenone sensitization with weekly scalp DPC. The method behind the library was RACE. These reads were obtained on a NextSeq 500. The public sequencing data were trimmed at Q25 with fastp and processed into clonotypes with MiXCR by TCRdb, which kept only in-frame beta chains. Entries that share a CDR3 protein sequence are merged under the most common genes and DNA. The sample profile shows roughly 98,000 distinct CDR3 sequences; approximately 13% of them were found once. Around 2.2% of the sample is in the top ten clones. The sequencing used whole blood, collected in connection with sensitization to the hapten diphenylcyclopropenone (DPC). These receptors were taken from a woman aged 40-49 years with alopecia areata. Some clones in this sample may be carry-over from other donors' samples.

This clonotype appeared a few times. The V and J genes are TRBV5-5 and TRBJ2-5; D is perhaps TRBD2 (5 bases). Germline CDR1 reads SGHKS; CDR2 reads YYEKEE (reference sequence). Trimming cost V 6 bases and J 0 bases, with 15 bases left between them. The CDR3 covers 15 residues. The CDR3, as DNA: TGTGCCAGCACGGCGGGCGGAAGGTACCAAGAGACCCAGTACTTC. Protein product: CASTAGGRYQETQYF.

This chain connects TRBV2 to TRBJ1-3; 8 bases match TRBD1. Germline CDR1 and CDR2: SNHLY and FYNNEI. The CDR3 spans 13 residues. Germline trimming cut 10 bases from V and 3 bases from J; bases unmatched to any gene: 5. CDR3 residues: CANAGGSGNTIYF. CDR3 nucleotide sequence: TGTGCCAACGCAGGGGGCAGTGGAAACACCATATATTTT. Together with reference TRBV2 and TRBJ1-3, the CDR3 gives the full variable domain: EPEVTQTPSHQVTQMGQEVILRCVPISNHLYFYWYRQILGQKVEFLVSFYNNEISEKSEIFDDQFSVERPDGSNFTLKIRSTKLEDSAMYFCANAGGSGNTIYFGEGSWLTVV.

This clonotype was seen at least ten times. The chain carries TRBV6-2 or TRBV6-3 and TRBJ2-5, with 7 bases identical to TRBD1. V trimming: 7 bases; J trimming: 1 base; junction bases outside the gene matches: 15. Looked up from germline, CDR1 is MNHEY and CDR2 is SVGEGT. The CDR3 covers 17 residues. In nucleotides, the CDR3 is TGTGCCAGCACCAGAACTGGGACAGTCCACGTCCAAGAGACCCAGTACTTC. It translates to CASTRTGTVHVQETQYF.

This clonotype was counted only a few times. The V call is TRBV2, the J call TRBJ2-7, with D perhaps matching TRBD2 (6 bases). Germline CDR1 is SNHLY and CDR2 is FYNNEI. The CDR3 loop spans 14 amino acids. V was pared by 2 bases and J by 3 bases, with 11 bases between. CDR3 sequence reads: CASSERGGVYEQYF. CDR3 coding DNA: TGTGCCAGCAGTGAAAGGGGAGGCGTCTACGAGCAGTACTTC.

Many counts were recorded for this clonotype. This CDR3 is CASSIQQQAFF. The CDR3 DNA follows: TGTGCCAGCAGTATCCAGCAGCAAGCTTTCTTT. The chain recombines TRBV6-5 with TRBJ1-1; D is unresolved. Germline V lookup: CDR1 MNHEY, CDR2 SVGAGI. The CDR3 totals 11 residues. V lost 5 bases and J lost 9, with 10 bases in between.

The chain joins TRBV7-9 to TRBJ1-4; D may be TRBD1 (6 bases). The CDR3 runs 16 residues. The germline CDR1 and CDR2 sequences are SEHNR and FQNEAQ (reference sequence). Between the trimmed V and J ends, which lost 2 bases and 2 bases, there was a span of 12 bases. The CDR3 sequence is CASSLSGTTTNEKLFF. For the CDR3, the DNA is TGTGCCAGCAGCTTAAGTGGGACAACCACTAATGAAAAACTGTTTTTT.

CDR3 residues: CASSQDLPRNYGYTF. CDR3 DNA sequence: TGCGCCAGCAGCCAAGATCTTCCCAGAAACTATGGCTACACCTTC. V gene TRBV4-1 combines with J gene TRBJ1-2; D uncertain. This CDR3 contains 15 residues. The germline CDR1 and CDR2 sequences are MGHRA and YSYEKL. V gave up 0 bases and J gave up 2 bases, with 10 bases separating them.

This clonotype was counted a few times. The rearrangement uses TRBV28 and TRBJ2-2, with TRBD2 matching 14 bases. The CDR3 has 17 residues. J gave up 3 bases and V 6 bases, and 6 bases lay outside the gene matches. Germline CDR1 reads MDHEN; CDR2 reads SYDVKM. The CDR3 DNA reads TGTGCCAGCAGCCGCCCGGGACTAGCGGGAGACACCGGGGAGCTGTTTTTT. Translated, it gives CASSRPGLAGDTGELFF. Based on the CDR3 plus reference TRBV28 and TRBJ2-2, the full variable domain is DVKVTQSSRYLVKRTGEKVFLECVQDMDHENMFWYRQDPGLGLRLIYFSYDVKMKEKGDIPEGYSVSREKKERFSLILESASTNQTSMYLCASSRPGLAGDTGELFFGEGSRLTVL.

Many counts were recorded for this clonotype. This CDR3 is CSVDSGQGEETQYF. The DNA of the CDR3 is TGCAGCGTTGATTCGGGACAGGGAGAAGAGACCCAGTACTTC. The chain employs TRBV29-1 and TRBJ2-5; 9 bases fit TRBD1. Germline V gene data show CDR1 as SQVTM and CDR2 as ANQGSEA. This CDR3 region has 14 residues. V shed 3 bases and J 3 bases; nucleotides not matched to a gene: 5. Full variable domain (outside the CDR3, taken from reference TRBV29-1 and TRBJ2-5): SAVISQKPSRDICQRGTSLTIQCQVDSQVTMMFWYRQQPGQSLTLIATANQGSEATYESGFVIDKFPISRPNLTFSTLTVSNMSPEDSSIYLCSVDSGQGEETQYFGPGTRLLVL.

The chain is built from TRBV6-4 and TRBJ2-3; 8 nucleotides align to TRBD2. From germline, CDR1 is MRHNA and CDR2 SNTAGT. The V gene end was trimmed by 5 bases and the J gene end by 2 bases; junction bases not matched to a gene: 6. This CDR3 is built from 15 residues. The CDR3 is CASSPSGRNTDTQYF. CDR3 DNA sequence: TGTGCCAGCAGTCCAAGCGGGAGAAACACAGATACGCAGTATTTT.

The sample holds many counts of this clonotype. This rearrangement joins TRBV30 to TRBJ2-7, with D possibly TRBD2 on 5 matching bases. V shed 2 bases and J shed 1 base, with 15 bases lying between them. Per germline, CDR1 GTSNPN and CDR2 SVGIG (reference sequence). The CDR3 runs 15 residues. CDR3 sequence (DNA): TGTGCCTGGAGTTCCGGGATGCACCCATCCTACGAGCAGTACTTC. Amino acid sequence: CAWSSGMHPSYEQYF.

This clonotype was seen a handful of times. The chain combines TRBV4-2 with TRBJ2-7; D tentatively fits TRBD1 or TRBD2 (5 bases each). This CDR3 is 15 amino acids long. Trimming took 2 bases from V and 4 from J, leaving 15 bases between them. CDR1 LGHNA and CDR2 YNFKEQ come from the germline V gene. CDR3 nucleotides: TGTGCCAGCAGCCAATACCGGGACGCGGCATACGAGCAGTACTTC. Translation gives CASSQYRDAAYEQYF.

This clonotype showed up just a few times. V is TRBV7-2 and J is TRBJ1-1; the D gene is possibly TRBD1 (6 bases). The CDR3 loop spans 15 amino acids. Germline V gives CDR1 SGHTA, CDR2 FQGNSA. The V end lost 1 base, the J end lost 4 bases, and 13 bases lay between the germline ends. CDR3 residues: CASSLGGGLSTEAFF. As DNA, the CDR3 is TGTGCCAGCAGCTTAGGTGGGGGGCTCAGCACTGAAGCTTTCTTT.

The chain is built from TRBV20-1 and TRBJ2-5, with 11 bases identical to TRBD2. The V and J ends lost 3 bases and 4 bases, in that order; junction bases with no gene match: 4. The CDR3 is made up of 14 amino acids. Germline V gene sequence: CDR1 DFQATT, CDR2 SNEGSKA (reference sequence). The CDR3 DNA is TGCAGTGCTAGTCGTCTAGCGGGAGGAGAGACCCAGTACTTC. Translating gives CSASRLAGGETQYF.

This clonotype was observed a few times. The rearrangement links TRBV29-1 to TRBJ2-5; 7 nucleotides agree with TRBD1. The V segment lost 3 bases and the J segment 3 bases; nucleotides outside the gene matches: 4. Germline assignment: CDR1 SQVTM and CDR2 ANQGSEA. The CDR3 is 13 amino acids. The CDR3 spells CSVDYTGEETQYF. The CDR3 DNA reads TGCAGCGTTGATTACACAGGGGAAGAGACCCAGTACTTC.

This clonotype was detected only a few times. The chain links TRBV3-1 to TRBJ2-1; D is undetermined. Germline CDR1 LGHDT, CDR2 YNNKEL (reference sequence). CDR3 length equals 11 residues. V lost 6 bases and J 5 bases, leaving 5 bases between the germline ends. The DNA of the CDR3 is TGTGCCAGCAGAAGAAACAATGAGCAGTTCTTC. Translation gives CASRRNNEQFF.

This clonotype was counted at least ten times. It is unclear where the CDR3 begins or ends on the DNA, so no DNA is shown, and the CDR3 is as TCRdb lists it. The chain links TRBV7-5 to TRBJ2-2; TRBD2, the table's D call, lacks a check against the DNA. TRBV7-5 is described as a pseudogene. Both ends counted, the CDR3 spans 20 residues. The CDR3 sequence is CISVPEARHGAGADTGELFF.

This clonotype was detected only a few times. The chain employs TRBV16 and TRBJ1-6; D gene unclear. Germline CDR1 KGHSY, CDR2 FQNENV. The V gene lost 0 bases and the J gene lost 7 bases, with 10 bases spanning the gap. This CDR3 is 15 amino acids long. The CDR3 protein is CASSQSGSRNSPLHF. The CDR3 nucleotides read TGTGCCAGCAGCCAATCTGGGAGTAGAAATTCACCCCTCCACTTT. The full variable domain, with the rest looked up from reference TRBV16 and TRBJ1-6, is GEEVAQTPKHLVRGEGQKAKLYCAPIKGHSYVFWYQQVLKNEFKFLISFQNENVFDETGMPKERFSAKCLPNSPCSLEIQATKLEDSAVYFCASSQSGSRNSPLHFGNGTRLTVT.

This clonotype was counted many times. This rearrangement joins TRBV5-1 to TRBJ2-7, with 7 bases lining up with TRBD1. J gave up 0 bases and V 1 base, and 7 bases lay outside the gene matches. Per the germline V gene, CDR1 is SGHRS and CDR2 is YFSETQ. The length of the CDR3 is 16 residues. The chain's CDR3 is CASSLKRRDSSYEQYF. CDR3 nucleotide sequence: TGCGCCAGCAGCTTGAAACGCCGGGACAGCTCCTACGAGCAGTACTTC.

At least ten counts were recorded for this clonotype. The V call is TRBV4-3, the J call TRBJ2-1; D call uncertain. The CDR3 has 13 residues. Trimming took 4 bases from V and 5 from J, leaving 9 bases between them. Germline V gives CDR1 LGHNA, CDR2 YSLEER. CDR3 residues: CASSRGLNNEQFF. As DNA, the CDR3 is TGCGCCAGCAGCCGTGGGCTAAACAATGAGCAGTTCTTC.

This clonotype occurred many times. The chain's CDR3 is CAGQGPSGANVLTF. The CDR3 coding sequence is TGTGCCGGACAGGGGCCCTCTGGGGCCAACGTCCTGACTTTC. The chain carries TRBV28 and TRBJ2-6; 9 bases agree with TRBD1. With 11 bases clipped from V and 0 bases from J, the junction kept 2 bases outside the gene matches. In germline, CDR1 is MDHEN, CDR2 SYDVKM. The CDR3 totals 14 residues.

The genes are TRBV30 and TRBJ1-1; the D is unclear. Trimming stripped 3 bases from V and 2 bases from J, with 10 bases between. Germline V gene data show CDR1 as GTSNPN and CDR2 as SVGIG (reference sequence). CDR3 size: 13 residues. The CDR3, as DNA: TGTGCCTGGAGCTTAGGAGCCAACACTGAAGCTTTCTTT. Translating it yields CAWSLGANTEAFF.

The chain couples TRBV7-3 to TRBJ1-3; 7 bases line up with TRBD1. Looked up from germline, CDR1 is SGHTA and CDR2 is FQGTGA. V shed 9 bases, J shed 0 bases, and the junction held 8 bases outside the gene matches. This CDR3 has 15 residues. The chain's CDR3 is CASPQGPSSGNTIYF. The CDR3, as DNA: TGTGCCAGTCCACAGGGGCCGAGCTCTGGAAACACCATATATTTT. The full variable domain, completed using reference TRBV7-3 and TRBJ1-3, is GAGVSQTPSNKVTEKGKYVELRCDPISGHTALYWYRQSLGQGPEFLIYFQGTGAADDSGLPNDRFFAVRPEGSVSTLKIQRTERGDSAVYLCASPQGPSSGNTIYFGEGSWLTVV.